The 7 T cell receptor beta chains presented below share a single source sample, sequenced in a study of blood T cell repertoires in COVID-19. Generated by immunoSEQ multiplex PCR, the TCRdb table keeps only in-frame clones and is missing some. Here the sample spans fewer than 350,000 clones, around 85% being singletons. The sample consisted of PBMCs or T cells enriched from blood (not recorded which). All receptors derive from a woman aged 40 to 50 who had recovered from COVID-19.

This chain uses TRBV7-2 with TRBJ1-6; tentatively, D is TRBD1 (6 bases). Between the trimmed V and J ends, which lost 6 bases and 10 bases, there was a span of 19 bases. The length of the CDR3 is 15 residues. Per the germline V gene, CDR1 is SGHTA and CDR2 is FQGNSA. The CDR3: CASRPRGGSESPLHF. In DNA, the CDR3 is TGTGCCAGCAGACCTAGGGGGGGATCCGAATCACCCCTCCACTTT. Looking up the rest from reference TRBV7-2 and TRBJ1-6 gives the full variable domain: GAGVSQSPSNKVTEKGKDVELRCDPISGHTALYWYRQSLGQGLEFLIYFQGNSAPDKSGLPSDRFSAERTGGSVSTLTIQRTQQEDSAVYLCASRPRGGSESPLHFGNGTRLTVT.

CDR3: CASSDIGDQPQHF. Written as DNA, the CDR3 is TGTGCCAGCAGTGATATAGGGGATCAGCCCCAGCATTTT. This rearrangement joins TRBV6-1 to TRBJ1-5; the D gene is possibly TRBD1 (5 bases). The CDR3 is made up of 13 amino acids. Trimming removed 3 bases at V and 5 bases at J, with 8 bases between. Germline V gene lookup returns CDR1 MNHNS and CDR2 SASEGT.

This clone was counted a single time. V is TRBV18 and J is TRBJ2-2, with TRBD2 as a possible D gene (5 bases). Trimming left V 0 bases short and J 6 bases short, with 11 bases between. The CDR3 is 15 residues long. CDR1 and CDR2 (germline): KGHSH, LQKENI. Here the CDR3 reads CASSPPRGPPGELFF. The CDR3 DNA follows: TGTGCCAGCTCACCACCCAGAGGGCCCCCCGGGGAGCTGTTTTTT.

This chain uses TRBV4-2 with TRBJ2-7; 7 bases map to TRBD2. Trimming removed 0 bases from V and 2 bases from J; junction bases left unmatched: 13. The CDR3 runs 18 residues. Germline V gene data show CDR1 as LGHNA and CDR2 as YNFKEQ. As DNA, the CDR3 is TGTGCCAGCAGCCAAGAAGGAGGAGAACCCGGGAGGCCCTACGAGCAGTACTTC. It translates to CASSQEGGEPGRPYEQYF.

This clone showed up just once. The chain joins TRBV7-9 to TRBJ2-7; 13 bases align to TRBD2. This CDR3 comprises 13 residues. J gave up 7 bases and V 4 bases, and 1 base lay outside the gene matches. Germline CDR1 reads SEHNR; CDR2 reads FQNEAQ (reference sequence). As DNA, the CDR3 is TGTGCCAGCAGCTCGACTAGCGGGAGGGAGCAGTACTTC. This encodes CASSSTSGREQYF.

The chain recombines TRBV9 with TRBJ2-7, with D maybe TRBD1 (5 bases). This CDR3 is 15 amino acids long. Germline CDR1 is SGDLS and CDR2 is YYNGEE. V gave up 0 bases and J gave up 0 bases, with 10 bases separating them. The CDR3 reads CASSVATGFSYEQYF. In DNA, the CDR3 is TGTGCCAGCAGCGTAGCAACAGGATTCTCCTACGAGCAGTACTTC.

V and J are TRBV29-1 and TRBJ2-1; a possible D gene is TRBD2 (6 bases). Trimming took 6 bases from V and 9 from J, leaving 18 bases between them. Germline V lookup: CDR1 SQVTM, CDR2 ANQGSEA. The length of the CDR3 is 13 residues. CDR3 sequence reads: CSVDDFSGGEQFF. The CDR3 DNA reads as TGCAGCGTCGACGATTTTAGCGGTGGTGAGCAGTTCTTC.